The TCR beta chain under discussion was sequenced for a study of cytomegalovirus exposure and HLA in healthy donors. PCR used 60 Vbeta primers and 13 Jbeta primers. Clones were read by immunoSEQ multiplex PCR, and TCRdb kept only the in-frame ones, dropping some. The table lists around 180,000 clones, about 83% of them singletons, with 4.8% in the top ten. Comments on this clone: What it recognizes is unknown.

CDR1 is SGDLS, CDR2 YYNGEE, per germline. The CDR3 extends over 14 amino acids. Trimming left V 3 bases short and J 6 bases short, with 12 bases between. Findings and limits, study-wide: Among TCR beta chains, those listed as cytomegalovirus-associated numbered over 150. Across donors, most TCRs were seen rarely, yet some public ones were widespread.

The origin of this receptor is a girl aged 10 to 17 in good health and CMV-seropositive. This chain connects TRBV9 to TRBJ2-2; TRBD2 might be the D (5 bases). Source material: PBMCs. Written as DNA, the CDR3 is TGTGCCAGCAGCGCCGTCGGGGAAGCCGGGGAGCTGTTTTTT. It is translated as CASSAVGEAGELFF.